This TCR beta chain comes out of a study of T cells after yellow fever vaccination. The CDR3 has 14 residues. The germline gives CDR1 DFQATT, CDR2 SNEGSKA (reference sequence). Trimming removed 1 base from V and 2 bases from J, with 11 bases in between. MiXCR was run by TCRdb on the 5' RACE reads, yielding one entry per CDR3 protein. The sample holds 25,000 to 30,000 distinct CDR3 sequences; about 4.7% are singletons and the top ten take over 40%. This clonotype was observed at least ten times. The genes are TRBV20-1 and TRBJ2-5; D is perhaps TRBD1 (6 bases). The sequences come from CD8+ T cells sorted from PBMCs, collected 10 days after the yellow fever booster vaccination. This receptor was taken from a man under 40 who received the YFV17D yellow fever vaccine. The CDR3 nucleotides read TGCAGTGCTAGAGGGGACACAAGTCAAGAGACCCAGTACTTC. It yields the protein CSARGDTSQETQYF.